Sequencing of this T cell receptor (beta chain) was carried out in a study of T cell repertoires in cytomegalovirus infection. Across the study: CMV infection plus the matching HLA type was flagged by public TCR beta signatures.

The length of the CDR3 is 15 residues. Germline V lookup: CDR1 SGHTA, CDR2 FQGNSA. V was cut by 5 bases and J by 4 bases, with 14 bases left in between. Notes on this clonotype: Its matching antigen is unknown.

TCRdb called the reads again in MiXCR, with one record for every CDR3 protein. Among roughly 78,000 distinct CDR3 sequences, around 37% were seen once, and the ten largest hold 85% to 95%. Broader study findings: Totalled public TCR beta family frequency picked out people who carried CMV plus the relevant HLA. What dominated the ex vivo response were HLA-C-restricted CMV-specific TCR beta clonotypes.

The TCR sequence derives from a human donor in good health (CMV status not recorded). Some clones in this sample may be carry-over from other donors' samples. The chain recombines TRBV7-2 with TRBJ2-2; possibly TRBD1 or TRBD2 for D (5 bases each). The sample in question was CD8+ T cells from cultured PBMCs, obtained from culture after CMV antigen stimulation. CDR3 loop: CASSPAAGTTGELFF. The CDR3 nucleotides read TGTGCCAGCAGCCCCGCGGCAGGGACCACCGGGGAGCTGTTTTTT.